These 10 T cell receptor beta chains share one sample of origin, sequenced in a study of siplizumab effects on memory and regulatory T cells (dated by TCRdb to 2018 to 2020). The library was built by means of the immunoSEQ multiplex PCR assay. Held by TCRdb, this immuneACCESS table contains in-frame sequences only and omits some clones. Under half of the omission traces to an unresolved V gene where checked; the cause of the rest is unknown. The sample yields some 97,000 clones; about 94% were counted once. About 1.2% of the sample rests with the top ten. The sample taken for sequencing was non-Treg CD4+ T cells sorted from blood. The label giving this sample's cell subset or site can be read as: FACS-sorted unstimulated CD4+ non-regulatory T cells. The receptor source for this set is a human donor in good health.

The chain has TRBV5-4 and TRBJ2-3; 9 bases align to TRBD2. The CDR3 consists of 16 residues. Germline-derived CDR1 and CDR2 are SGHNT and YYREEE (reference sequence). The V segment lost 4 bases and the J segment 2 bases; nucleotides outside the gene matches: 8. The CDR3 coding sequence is TGTGCCAGCAGCACTAAGTTAGCGGGAGCCACAGATACGCAGTATTTT. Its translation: CASSTKLAGATDTQYF.

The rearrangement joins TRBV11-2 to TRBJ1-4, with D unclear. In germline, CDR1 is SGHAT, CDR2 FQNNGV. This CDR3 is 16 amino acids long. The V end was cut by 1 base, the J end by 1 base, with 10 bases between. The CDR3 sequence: CASSLGPGRTNEKLFF. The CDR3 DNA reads TGTGCCAGCAGCTTAGGCCCCGGGAGAACTAATGAAAAACTGTTTTTT.

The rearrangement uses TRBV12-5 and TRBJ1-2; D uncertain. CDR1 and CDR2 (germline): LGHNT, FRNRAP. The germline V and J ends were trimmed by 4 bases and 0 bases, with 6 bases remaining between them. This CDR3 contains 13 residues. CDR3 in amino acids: CASGSATNYGYTF. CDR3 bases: TGTGCTAGTGGTTCGGCCACTAACTATGGCTACACCTTC.

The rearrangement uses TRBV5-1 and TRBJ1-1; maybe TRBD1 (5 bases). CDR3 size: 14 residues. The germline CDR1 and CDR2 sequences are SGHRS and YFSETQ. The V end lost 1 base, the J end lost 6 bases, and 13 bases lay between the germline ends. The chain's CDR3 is CASSLRDGAAEAFF. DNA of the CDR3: TGCGCCAGCAGCTTGCGGGACGGTGCGGCTGAAGCTTTCTTT.

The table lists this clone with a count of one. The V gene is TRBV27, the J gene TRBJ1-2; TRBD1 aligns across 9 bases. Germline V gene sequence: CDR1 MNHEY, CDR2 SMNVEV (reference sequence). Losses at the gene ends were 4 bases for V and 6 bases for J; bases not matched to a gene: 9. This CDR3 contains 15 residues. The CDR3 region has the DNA TGTGCCAGCAGTTCCGGGGACAGGGCGTCGGATGGCTACACCTTC. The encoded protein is CASSSGDRASDGYTF.

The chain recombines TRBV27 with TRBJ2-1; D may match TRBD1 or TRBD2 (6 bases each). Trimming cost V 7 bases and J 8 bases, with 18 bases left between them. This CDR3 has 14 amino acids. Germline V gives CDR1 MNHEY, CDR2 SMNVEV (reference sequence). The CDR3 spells CASKGGKSLDEQFF. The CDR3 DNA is TGTGCCAGCAAGGGGGGTAAGAGTCTCGATGAGCAGTTCTTC.

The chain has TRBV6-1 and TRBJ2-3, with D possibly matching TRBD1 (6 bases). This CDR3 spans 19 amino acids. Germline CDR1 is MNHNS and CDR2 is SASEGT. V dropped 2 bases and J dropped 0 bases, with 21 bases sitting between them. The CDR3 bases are TGTGCCAGCAGTGAATGGGCCCCCGGAACAGGGTCTAGCACAGATACGCAGTATTTT. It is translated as CASSEWAPGTGSSTDTQYF.

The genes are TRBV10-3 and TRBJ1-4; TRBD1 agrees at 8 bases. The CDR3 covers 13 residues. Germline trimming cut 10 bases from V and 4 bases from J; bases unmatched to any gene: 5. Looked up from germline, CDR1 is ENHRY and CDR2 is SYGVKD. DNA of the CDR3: TGTGCCACCGGGGACAGGCTTAATGAAAAACTGTTTTTT. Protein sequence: CATGDRLNEKLFF.

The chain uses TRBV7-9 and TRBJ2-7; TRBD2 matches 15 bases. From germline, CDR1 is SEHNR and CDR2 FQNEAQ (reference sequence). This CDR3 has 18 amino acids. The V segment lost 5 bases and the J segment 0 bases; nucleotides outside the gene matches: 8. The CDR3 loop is CASSAGTSGRSSSYEQYF. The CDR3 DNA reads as TGTGCCAGCAGCGCCGGGACTAGCGGGAGGTCTAGCTCCTACGAGCAGTACTTC.

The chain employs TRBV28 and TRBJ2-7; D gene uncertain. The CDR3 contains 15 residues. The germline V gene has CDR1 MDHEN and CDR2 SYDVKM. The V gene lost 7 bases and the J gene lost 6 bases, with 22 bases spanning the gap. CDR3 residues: CASKEPGHSGREQYF. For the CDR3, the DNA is TGTGCCAGCAAGGAACCGGGTCACTCGGGCCGCGAGCAGTACTTC.